Listed below are T cell receptor beta chains from one sample, sequenced in a study of technical replicates of blood from a handful of donors. The data were produced by immunoSEQ multiplex PCR, yet TCRdb's version contains in-frame clones alone and is incomplete. Of 50,000 to 80,000 clones in the sample, approximately 86% were seen once. The specimen sequenced was PBMCs. The receptors stem from a human donor in good health. Some clones in this sample may be carry-over from other donors' samples. Each CDR3 is given with its conserved first and last residue. A D gene is named only where the DNA matches it firmly. For some rows the clone size is stated as once, few or many, or as a class when expanded; others skip it.

v_call	j_call	d_call	clone_size	cdr3_aa	cdr3_nt
TRBV11-3	TRBJ1-2	.	.	CASSSAGAGYGYTF	TGTGCCAGCAGCTCCGCAGGGGCAGGCTATGGCTACACCTTC
TRBV7-2	TRBJ1-6	TRBD1	.	CASSLVTGGNSPLHF	TGTGCCAGCAGCTTAGTAACAGGGGGTAATTCACCCCTCCACTTT
TRBV7-8	TRBJ1-5	TRBD1	.	CASSGTGAPAPQHF	TGTGCCAGCAGCGGTACAGGGGCACCAGCGCCCCAGCATTTT
TRBV5-6	TRBJ1-5	TRBD1	once	CASSGWTGANQPQHF	TGTGCCAGCAGCGGATGGACAGGGGCCAATCAGCCCCAGCATTTT
TRBV2	TRBJ2-3	TRBD2	.	CASSVTSGYTDTQYF	TGTGCCAGCAGTGTAACTAGCGGCTACACAGATACGCAGTATTTT
TRBV7-2	TRBJ2-4	.	.	CASSLLQGLNIQYF	TGTGCCAGCAGCTTACTCCAGGGGCTAAACATTCAGTACTTC
TRBV6-5	TRBJ2-1	.	.	CASSWRDSRNEQFF	TGTGCCAGCAGTTGGAGAGACAGTCGCAATGAGCAGTTCTTC
TRBV10-2	TRBJ2-7	.	.	CASRLTRGPTYEQYF	TGCGCCAGCAGACTGACCAGGGGTCCTACCTACGAGCAGTACTTC
TRBV28	TRBJ2-7	TRBD1	.	CASLGQDAYEQYF	TGTGCCAGCTTAGGACAGGACGCCTACGAGCAGTACTTC
TRBV4-3	TRBJ2-3	.	.	CASSQVVSDTQYF	TGCGCCAGCAGCCAAGTCGTATCAGATACGCAGTATTTT
TRBV7-2	TRBJ1-2	.	.	CASSTQVMANYGYTF	TGTGCCAGCAGCACACAGGTTATGGCTAACTATGGCTACACCTTC
TRBV11-2	TRBJ2-3	.	.	CASSLAVNTDTQYF	TGTGCCAGCAGCTTAGCAGTTAACACAGATACGCAGTATTTT
TRBV7-2	TRBJ1-2	.	.	CASRPRTADGYTF	TGTGCCAGCAGACCTCGGACAGCAGATGGCTACACCTTC
TRBV7-2	TRBJ1-2	.	once	CASSWPGGGGYTF	TGTGCCAGCAGCTGGCCGGGGGGTGGAGGCTACACCTTC
TRBV7-2	TRBJ1-2	.	few	CASSFSPGSLYGYTF	TGTGCCAGCAGCTTCAGTCCAGGGTCCCTCTATGGCTACACCTTC
TRBV15	TRBJ2-7	TRBD2	.	CATSRGGLAGAASSYEQYF	TGTGCCACCAGCAGAGGGGGACTAGCGGGGGCCGCAAGCTCCTACGAGCAGTACTTC
TRBV27	TRBJ2-5	TRBD2	once	CASSLTPGRGETQYF	TGTGCCAGCAGCCTTACCCCGGGGCGGGGGGAGACCCAGTACTTC
TRBV5-6	TRBJ2-1	.	.	CASSLAWQNEQFF	TGTGCCAGCAGCTTGGCCTGGCAGAATGAGCAGTTCTTC
TRBV11-2	TRBJ2-7	TRBD2	.	CASSLGDLRVAGVPYEQYF	TGTGCCAGCAGCTTAGGGGACCTGAGGGTAGCGGGGGTGCCCTACGAGCAGTACTTC
TRBV7-2	TRBJ1-4	TRBD1	.	CASSLEWTGTTNEKLFF	TGTGCCAGCAGCTTAGAATGGACAGGCACAACTAATGAAAAACTGTTTTTT
TRBV4-2	TRBJ2-7	TRBD2	.	CASSSRAGGDEQYF	TGTGCCAGCAGCTCTCGAGCGGGAGGGGACGAGCAGTACTTC
TRBV5-1	TRBJ2-5	TRBD2	.	CASSRPSGKETQYF	TGCGCCAGCAGCCGACCTAGCGGGAAAGAGACCCAGTACTTC